This T cell receptor (beta chain) was observed in a study of T cells in Graves' hyperthyroidism and ophthalmopathy. Study at large: Prior to any treatment, at the point of initial diagnosis, peripheral blood was collected.

Newly diagnosed patients aged 18 to 65 had hyperthyroidism of under 2 months' duration. Blood dates from first hyperthyroidism diagnosis, before any ophthalmopathy symptoms. This CDR3 comprises 15 residues. The V end was cut by 3 bases, the J end by 4 bases, with 16 bases between. The germline CDR1 and CDR2 sequences are MDHEN and SYDVKM. This clonotype was counted at least ten times. Its antigen is not identified. Study-wide results and caveats: Classification by a 13 V-J model distinguished ophthalmopathy from stable hyperthyroidism.

RNA transcripts provided the source from which TCR beta CDR3 regions were amplified. HTBI primers drove first-round RT-PCR of the TCR CDR3. A single record per CDR3 protein comes from TCRdb applying MiXCR to the multiplex PCR reads. The table shows 370,000 or so distinct CDR3 sequences, with less than 20% occurring only once. The chain uses TRBV28 and TRBJ2-7; a possible D gene is TRBD1 (5 bases). This TCR came from a woman aged 18 to 35 with Graves' hyperthyroidism that later progressed to Graves' ophthalmopathy. The sequenced sample consisted of blood. CDR3 loop: CASSLYLGASYEQYF. For the CDR3, the DNA is TGTGCCAGCAGTTTGTACCTAGGGGCTTCTTACGAGCAGTACTTC.